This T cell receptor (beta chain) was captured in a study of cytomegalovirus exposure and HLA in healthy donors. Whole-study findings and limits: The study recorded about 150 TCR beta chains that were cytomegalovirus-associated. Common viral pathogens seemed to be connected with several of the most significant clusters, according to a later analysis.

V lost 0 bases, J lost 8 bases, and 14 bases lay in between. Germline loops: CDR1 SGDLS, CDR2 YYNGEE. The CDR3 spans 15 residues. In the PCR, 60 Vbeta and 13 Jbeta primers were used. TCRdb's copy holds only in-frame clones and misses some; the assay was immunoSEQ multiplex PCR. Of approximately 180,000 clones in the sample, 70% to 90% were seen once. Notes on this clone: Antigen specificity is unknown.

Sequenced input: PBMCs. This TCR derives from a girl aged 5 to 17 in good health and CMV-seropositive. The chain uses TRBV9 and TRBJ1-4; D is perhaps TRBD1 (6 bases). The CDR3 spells CASSVDGVGGEKLFF. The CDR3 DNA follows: TGTGCCAGCAGCGTAGATGGGGTAGGGGGAGAAAAACTGTTTTTT.